The next 24 T cell receptor beta chains were all read from a single sample in a study of human versus mouse CDR3 diversity and MHC coevolution. The protocol was immunoSEQ multiplex PCR, while the TCRdb copy is restricted to in-frame clones and leaves out a portion. The sample yields about 81,000 clones, just over 90% seen once. Sequenced sample: naive CD4+ T cells from blood. Documented subset: CD45RO-negative CD62L-positive naive CD4 T cells. The receptors were sampled from a person aged 30-69 years in good health.

The chain is built from TRBV29-1 and TRBJ2-1; 9 bases fit TRBD2. Germline lookup yields CDR1 SQVTM and CDR2 ANQGSEA. V dropped 5 bases and J dropped 8; count of bases not matched to a gene: 10. The CDR3 extends over 14 amino acids. CDR3 bases: TGCAGCGTTCGTCGTAGCGGGAGCTGGGATGAGCAGTTCTTC. Translated, it gives CSVRRSGSWDEQFF.

The genes are TRBV11-3 and TRBJ2-7; 8 nucleotides align to TRBD2. Germline loops: CDR1 SGHNT, CDR2 YENEEA. CDR3 length: 14 amino acids. The ends lost 2 bases at V and 5 bases at J; junction bases unmatched: 5. CDR3 sequence reads: CASSLSRREDEQYF. In DNA, the CDR3 is TGTGCCAGCAGCTTATCGAGGCGGGAGGACGAGCAGTACTTC.

The chain joins TRBV18 to TRBJ1-2; no reliable D call. The germline CDR1 and CDR2 sequences are KGHSH and LQKENI. Trimming stripped 3 bases from V and 2 bases from J, with 10 bases between. The CDR3 is 14 residues long. The CDR3 here is CASSPKTDNYGYTF. The CDR3, as DNA: TGTGCCAGCTCACCGAAAACAGACAACTATGGCTACACCTTC.

The chain combines TRBV7-2 with TRBJ2-3; D perhaps matches TRBD2 (5 bases). The CDR3 contains 16 residues. Trimming stripped 4 bases from V and 5 bases from J, with 19 bases between. Germline V CDR1 and CDR2: SGHTA, FQGNSA. The CDR3 spells CASSSPSRPGKDTQYF. The CDR3 DNA sequence: TGTGCCAGCAGCTCCCCATCCCGGCCCGGGAAAGATACGCAGTATTTT.

This chain uses TRBV19 with TRBJ2-7, with 7 bases lining up with TRBD2. The CDR3 loop spans 12 amino acids. After removal of 4 bases from V and 4 bases from J, the junction contained 1 base not matched to a gene. CDR1 LNHDA and CDR2 SQIVND come from the germline V gene (reference sequence). The CDR3 protein is CASSTGLYEQYF. CDR3 nucleotide sequence: TGTGCCAGTAGTACGGGACTATACGAGCAGTACTTC. The full variable domain, in which reference TRBV19 and TRBJ2-7 provide the parts outside the CDR3, is DGGITQSPKYLFRKEGQNVTLSCEQNLNHDAMYWYRQDPGQGLRLIYYSQIVNDFQKGDIAEGYSVSREKKESFPLTVTSAQKNPTAFYLCASSTGLYEQYFGPGTRLTVT.

The chain employs TRBV5-6 and TRBJ1-2; D unclear. Germline CDR1 reads SGHDT; CDR2 reads YYEEEE. V was clipped by 6 bases and J by 0 bases, with 12 bases between them. There are 14 residues in the CDR3. In nucleotides, the CDR3 is TGTGCCAGCATCCGGGAGGAAGCTAACTATGGCTACACCTTC. It yields the protein CASIREEANYGYTF.

This clone has only one observation. The gene calls are TRBV5-1 and TRBJ2-1; TRBD1 is a possible D gene (6 bases). The CDR3 is made up of 17 amino acids. Germline loops: CDR1 SGHRS, CDR2 YFSETQ. Trimming took off 3 bases at V and 2 bases at J, with 18 bases between the two ends. Here the CDR3 DNA reads TGCGCCAGCAGCTCCAAACAGGGTAGGTTGGCCTACAATGAGCAGTTCTTC. This gives the protein CASSSKQGRLAYNEQFF.

The chain has TRBV18 and TRBJ2-7, with D possibly being TRBD1 (6 bases). Germline V gives CDR1 KGHSH, CDR2 LQKENI. V dropped 3 bases and J dropped 5 bases, with 11 bases sitting between them. The CDR3 length is 13 residues. This chain's CDR3 is CASSPGQGNEQYF. The CDR3 DNA reads TGTGCCAGCTCACCGGGGCAGGGGAACGAGCAGTACTTC.

J is TRBJ2-5 and V is TRBV18, with D unclear. Germline values: CDR1 KGHSH, CDR2 LQKENI. The CDR3 has 12 amino acids. Between the trimmed V and J ends, which lost 1 base and 5 bases, there was a span of 5 bases. DNA for the CDR3: TGTGCCAGCTCACCACTCGGGGAGACCCAGTACTTC. Translation gives CASSPLGETQYF. Full variable domain (rest looked up from reference TRBV18 and TRBJ2-5): NAGVMQNPRHLVRRRGQEARLRCSPMKGHSHVYWYRQLPEEGLKFMVYLQKENIIDESGMPKERFSAEFPKEGPSILRIQQVVRGDSAAYFCASSPLGETQYFGPGTRLLVL.

The chain links TRBV29-1 to TRBJ1-1, with 7 bases lining up with TRBD1. Per germline, CDR1 SQVTM and CDR2 ANQGSEA. The CDR3 is 14 amino acids. V shed 6 bases and J 6 bases; nucleotides not matched to a gene: 13. CDR3 protein: CSVPYGAGGSEAFF. As DNA, the CDR3 is TGCAGCGTCCCCTATGGGGCAGGGGGATCTGAAGCTTTCTTT.

The rearrangement joins TRBV15 to TRBJ1-4; TRBD1 is a possible D gene (6 bases). Germline V CDR1 and CDR2: LNHNV, YYDKDF (reference sequence). Trimming stripped 1 base from V and 8 bases from J, with 11 bases between. This CDR3 contains 14 residues. CDR3 coding DNA: TGTGCCACCAGCAGAGCGGGACAAGGGGAAAAACTGTTTTTT. The encoded protein is CATSRAGQGEKLFF.

V gene TRBV7-6 combines with J gene TRBJ2-3; TRBD2 matches 9 bases. Germline V gene lookup returns CDR1 SGHVS and CDR2 FNYEAQ. J was trimmed by 2 bases and V by 6 bases; bases with no gene match: 6. The CDR3 is 15 amino acids. The CDR3 protein is CASSPSGGITDTQYF. For the CDR3, the DNA is TGTGCCAGCAGTCCCAGCGGGGGGATCACAGATACGCAGTATTTT.

This rearrangement joins TRBV28 to TRBJ1-2, with no clear D. Trimming cost V 2 bases and J 7 bases, with 17 bases left between them. The CDR3 covers 15 residues. Germline CDR1 is MDHEN and CDR2 is SYDVKM. CDR3 in amino acids: CASSLGSASGSGYTF. The CDR3 DNA reads as TGTGCCAGCAGTTTAGGGTCGGCCAGCGGGTCTGGCTACACCTTC.

The CDR3 DNA sequence: TGTGCCAGCAGGGGAGGCTCCCAGTCCCGCACTGAAGCTTTCTTT. Translated, it gives CASRGGSQSRTEAFF. V and J are TRBV7-2 and TRBJ1-1; D call uncertain. The length of the CDR3 is 15 residues. Germline V lookup: CDR1 SGHTA, CDR2 FQGNSA. V was shortened by 6 bases and J by 4 bases, with 18 bases between the two germline ends.

This sequence joins TRBV30 and TRBJ1-1; TRBD1 matches at 7 bases. The CDR3 spans 14 residues. The germline CDR1 and CDR2 sequences are GTSNPN and SVGIG (reference sequence). Trimming cost V 5 bases and J 8 bases; bases outside gene matches: 14. The CDR3 DNA reads as TGTGCCTGGGGAGGGACAGAGATAACCCCCGAAGCTTTCTTT. It yields the protein CAWGGTEITPEAFF.

Comment on this clone: Germline and junction disagree at one end, which may indicate a read error. The chain has TRBV7-8 and TRBJ1-1; 7 positions match TRBD1. CDR3 length: 14 residues. Germline-derived CDR1 and CDR2 are SGHVS and FQNEAQ. The CDR3 loop is CASTLGGSRTEAFF. The DNA for the CDR3 is TGTGCCAGCACCTTAGGGGGCTCGCGGACTGAAGCTTTCTTT.

The chain recombines TRBV7-3 with TRBJ1-2; 7 nucleotides align to TRBD1. The CDR3 is 14 amino acids. V gave up 3 bases and J gave up 5 bases; unmatched junction bases: 6. CDR1 and CDR2 from the germline V gene are SGHTA and FQGTGA. This CDR3 is CASSLQGDEYGYTF. CDR3 DNA sequence: TGTGCCAGCAGCTTGCAGGGGGATGAGTATGGCTACACCTTC.

This clone occurred a few times. The V gene is TRBV7-9, the J gene TRBJ2-7; D gene ambiguous. V lost 1 base, J lost 3 bases, and 10 bases lay in between. The CDR3 runs to 14 residues. The V gene's germline CDR1 is SEHNR and CDR2 FQNEAQ (reference sequence). CDR3 loop: CASSLVPRNYEQYF. The DNA of the CDR3 is TGTGCCAGCAGCTTAGTACCGAGAAACTACGAGCAGTACTTC.

The chain carries TRBV19 and TRBJ1-4; unclear D gene. CDR3 size: 13 residues. The ends were cut back, 10 bases at V and 5 bases at J, with 14 bases in the middle. Germline-derived CDR1 and CDR2 are LNHDA and SQIVND (reference sequence). As DNA, the CDR3 is TGTGCCACCCAGGTACGGAAGAATGAAAAACTGTTTTTT. It is translated as CATQVRKNEKLFF.

The rearrangement joins TRBV7-3 to TRBJ1-1; D unresolved. V shed 4 bases and J shed 7 bases, with 13 bases lying between them. The CDR3 is made up of 13 amino acids. The germline CDR1 and CDR2 sequences are SGHTA and FQGTGA. CDR3 residues: CASSSFVASEAFF. The CDR3 bases are TGTGCCAGCAGCTCCTTCGTGGCCAGTGAAGCTTTCTTT.

The rearrangement joins TRBV6-1 to TRBJ2-1; D call uncertain. Trimming stripped 1 base from V and 0 bases from J, with 7 bases between. From germline, CDR1 is MNHNS and CDR2 SASEGT. This CDR3 region has 15 residues. DNA of the CDR3: TGTGCCAGCAGTGAAGATATCGGCTCCTACAATGAGCAGTTCTTC. Encoded protein: CASSEDIGSYNEQFF.

This chain connects TRBV29-1 to TRBJ1-2; TRBD1 agrees at 9 bases. Germline V lookup: CDR1 SQVTM, CDR2 ANQGSEA. With 5 bases clipped from V and 2 bases from J, the junction kept 3 bases outside the gene matches. The CDR3 is made up of 13 amino acids. As DNA, the CDR3 is TGCAGCGTTAGGGACAGGGAGAACTATGGCTACACCTTC. It codes for CSVRDRENYGYTF.

The V call is TRBV7-3, the J call TRBJ2-1; 10 nucleotides match TRBD1. The CDR3 covers 16 residues. After removal of 5 bases from V and 4 bases from J, the junction contained 8 bases not matched to a gene. Germline V gene data show CDR1 as SGHTA and CDR2 as FQGTGA. Here the CDR3 DNA reads TGTGCCAGCAGCCCTGGGGGGACAGGGGTGTACAATGAGCAGTTCTTC. Amino acid sequence: CASSPGGTGVYNEQFF. Full variable domain (rest looked up from reference TRBV7-3 and TRBJ2-1): GAGVSQTPSNKVTEKGKYVELRCDPISGHTALYWYRQSLGQGPEFLIYFQGTGAADDSGLPNDRFFAVRPEGSVSTLKIQRTERGDSAVYLCASSPGGTGVYNEQFFGPGTRLTVL.

The chain recombines TRBV5-4 with TRBJ1-1; D unresolved. V lost 2 bases, J lost 0 bases, and 11 bases lay in between. The germline V gene encodes CDR1 SGHNT and CDR2 YYREEE (reference sequence). The CDR3 has 15 amino acids. The CDR3 loop is CASSFQNSMNTEAFF. The CDR3 DNA reads as TGTGCCAGCAGCTTTCAGAACAGCATGAACACTGAAGCTTTCTTT.